Shown below are 30 T cell receptor beta chains from a single sample sequenced in a study of OX40 agonist ivuxolimab in advanced cancers. Only in-frame clones appear in the TCRdb table, and some are missing; sequencing was by immunoSEQ multiplex PCR. The sample lists under 95,000 clones, approximately 90% occurring once. Source: CD4+ or CD8+ T cells sorted from blood, taken in a trial of the OX40 agonist ivuxolimab. Receptors were obtained from an adult with an advanced solid tumor such as melanoma, head and neck, liver or kidney cancer.

The chain links TRBV2 to TRBJ2-7; D possibly corresponds to TRBD1 (5 bases). Germline V gene data show CDR1 as SNHLY and CDR2 as FYNNEI. This CDR3 contains 14 residues. V dropped 5 bases and J dropped 2 bases, with 13 bases sitting between them. The CDR3 reads CASSQGRATYEQYF. DNA for the CDR3: TGTGCCAGCAGTCAAGGCAGGGCAACCTACGAGCAGTACTTC. Full variable domain (remainder filled in from reference TRBV2 and TRBJ2-7): EPEVTQTPSHQVTQMGQEVILRCVPISNHLYFYWYRQILGQKVEFLVSFYNNEISEKSEIFDDQFSVERPDGSNFTLKIRSTKLEDSAMYFCASSQGRATYEQYFGPGTRLTVT.

The chain has TRBV7-9 and TRBJ2-2; 11 bases agree with TRBD2. Germline loops: CDR1 SEHNR, CDR2 FQNEAQ (reference sequence). V trimming: 0 bases; J trimming: 0 bases; junction bases outside the gene matches: 6. The CDR3 runs to 19 residues. The CDR3 coding sequence is TGTGCCAGCAGCTTAGCGGTGCTAGCGGGGGGATCGAACACCGGGGAGCTGTTTTTT. This gives the protein CASSLAVLAGGSNTGELFF. The complete variable domain, with remaining parts taken from reference TRBV7-9 and TRBJ2-2, reads DTGVSQNPRHKITKRGQNVTFRCDPISEHNRLYWYRQTLGQGPEFLTYFQNEAQLEKSRLLSDRFSAERPKGSFSTLEIQRTEQGDSAMYLCASSLAVLAGGSNTGELFFGEGSRLTVL.

This chain joins TRBV9 and TRBJ2-3, with TRBD1 matching over 9 bases. The CDR3 has 15 residues. Germline CDR1 SGDLS, CDR2 YYNGEE. V was pared by 4 bases and J by 5 bases, with 8 bases of the junction left unmatched. The CDR3 DNA sequence: TGTGCCAGCAGCCCGACAGGGGGGGTGGTAGATACGCAGTATTTT. It yields the protein CASSPTGGVVDTQYF.

This chain joins TRBV4-1 and TRBJ1-2; TRBD1 matches 7 bases. The CDR3 contains 18 residues. CDR1 and CDR2 (germline): MGHRA, YSYEKL. V lost 0 bases and J lost 4; bases outside the gene matches: 14. This CDR3 reads CASSQDPPQTGTIYGYTF. Here the CDR3 DNA reads TGCGCCAGCAGCCAAGATCCACCCCAGACAGGGACTATCTATGGCTACACCTTC.

This clone was detected a few times. The genes are TRBV19 and TRBJ1-2, with D maybe TRBD1 (5 bases). Between the trimmed V and J ends, which lost 3 bases and 8 bases, there was a span of 10 bases. This CDR3 contains 12 residues. Germline V gene sequence: CDR1 LNHDA, CDR2 SQIVND (reference sequence). CDR3 in DNA: TGTGCCAGTAGTATCACACGGGACGGCTACACCTTC. Translating gives CASSITRDGYTF.

The rearrangement uses TRBV19 and TRBJ1-2, with 7 positions matching TRBD1. CDR1 and CDR2 from the germline V gene are LNHDA and SQIVND (reference sequence). There are 13 residues in the CDR3. V trimming: 7 bases; J trimming: 3 bases; junction bases outside the gene matches: 5. The CDR3 here is CASKRGQDYGYTF. CDR3 bases: TGTGCCAGTAAAAGAGGACAGGACTATGGCTACACCTTC.

This chain links TRBV6-6 with TRBJ2-1, with 10 positions matching TRBD2. Unmatched junction bases numbered 6, after V lost 6 bases and J lost 4 bases. CDR1 is MNHNY, CDR2 SVGAGI, per germline (reference sequence). The CDR3 has 15 residues. CDR3 nucleotides: TGTGCCAGCAGCTGGACTAGCGGAGGGTACAATGAGCAGTTCTTC. Protein product: CASSWTSGGYNEQFF.

This chain joins TRBV10-3 and TRBJ2-3, with 8 positions matching TRBD1. Germline-derived CDR1 and CDR2 are ENHRY and SYGVKD. The CDR3 consists of 14 residues. V shed 6 bases, J shed 5 bases, and the junction held 7 bases outside the gene matches. As DNA, the CDR3 is TGTGCCATCAGGAAGGGACAGGTTGGAGATACGCAGTATTTT. As protein: CAIRKGQVGDTQYF.

The genes are TRBV29-1 and TRBJ1-1, with D hard to call. This CDR3 comprises 15 residues. Trimming left V 8 bases short and J 1 base short, with 20 bases between. Germline values: CDR1 SQVTM, CDR2 ANQGSEA. In DNA form, the CDR3 reads TGCAGCTCCACGGGAGTGGTTTCCACGAACACTGAAGCTTTCTTT. It encodes CSSTGVVSTNTEAFF. Drawing the rest from reference TRBV29-1 and TRBJ1-1, the complete variable domain is SAVISQKPSRDICQRGTSLTIQCQVDSQVTMMFWYRQQPGQSLTLIATANQGSEATYESGFVIDKFPISRPNLTFSTLTVSNMSPEDSSIYLCSSTGVVSTNTEAFFGQGTRLTVV.

The gene calls are TRBV30 and TRBJ2-7; the D gene is possibly TRBD1 (5 bases). Germline V gene data show CDR1 as GTSNPN and CDR2 as SVGIG (reference sequence). The CDR3 is made up of 13 amino acids. V shed 0 bases and J shed 9 bases, with 15 bases lying between them. CDR3 nucleotide sequence: TGTGCCTGGAGTGTCCCGCCGGACACCTCGCAGTACTTC. Its protein product is CAWSVPPDTSQYF.

CDR3 region: CASSQKAGKETQYF. CDR3 DNA sequence: TGTGCCAGCAGCCAAAAAGCGGGGAAAGAGACCCAGTACTTC. The chain employs TRBV4-2 and TRBJ2-5; 7 bases map to TRBD2. V lost 2 bases to trimming and J lost 3 bases; unmatched junction nucleotides: 3. Germline V gene data show CDR1 as LGHNA and CDR2 as YNFKEQ. The CDR3 length is 14 residues.

The genes are TRBV9 and TRBJ2-2; 8 bases are shared with TRBD2. After removal of 4 bases from V and 4 bases from J, the junction contained 15 bases not matched to a gene. The CDR3 has 18 residues. Germline V lookup: CDR1 SGDLS, CDR2 YYNGEE. The CDR3 is CASSMTSVVSRGTGELFF. DNA for the CDR3: TGTGCCAGCAGCATGACTAGCGTCGTTTCCCGGGGCACCGGGGAGCTGTTTTTT.

Notes on this clone: The sample holds other DNA sequences that translate to the same CDR3. The chain joins TRBV2 to TRBJ2-5; D remains unclear. The germline gives CDR1 SNHLY, CDR2 FYNNEI. The CDR3 extends over 11 amino acids. V lost 4 bases, J lost 1 base, and 1 base lay in between. Here the CDR3 DNA reads TGTGCCAGCAGTGGCCAAGAGACCCAGTACTTC. This sequence encodes CASSGQETQYF.

The gene calls are TRBV28 and TRBJ2-7; TRBD1 might be the D (5 bases). From germline, CDR1 is MDHEN and CDR2 SYDVKM. This CDR3 contains 15 residues. Trimming stripped 8 bases from V and 2 bases from J, with 19 bases between. CDR3 loop: CASHRWRQRAYEQYF. The CDR3 DNA sequence: TGTGCCAGCCATAGGTGGCGACAGCGCGCCTACGAGCAGTACTTC.

This clone was recorded only once. The chain joins TRBV28 to TRBJ2-5; a possible D gene is TRBD2 (7 bases). Trimming left V 5 bases short and J 2 bases short, with 18 bases between. The CDR3 totals 16 residues. Per germline, CDR1 MDHEN and CDR2 SYDVKM. CDR3: CASSPPGGAEQETQYF. The DNA of the CDR3 is TGTGCCAGCAGTCCTCCTGGGGGGGCCGAGCAAGAGACCCAGTACTTC.

The CDR3 sequence: CASSEYGNEQFF. In DNA, the CDR3 is TGTGCCAGCAGTGAATACGGGAATGAGCAGTTCTTC. The chain couples TRBV6-1 to TRBJ2-1; D call uncertain. The V gene lost 2 bases and the J gene lost 7 bases, with 6 bases spanning the gap. CDR1 is MNHNS, CDR2 SASEGT, per germline. The CDR3 sequence is 12 residues long.

This chain uses TRBV19 with TRBJ1-3; possibly TRBD1 for D (6 bases). In germline, CDR1 is LNHDA, CDR2 SQIVND (reference sequence). With 6 bases removed from V and 4 bases from J, the gap between germline ends came to 13 bases. The CDR3 runs to 14 residues. The chain's CDR3 is CASRARGAGNTIYF. The CDR3 region has the DNA TGTGCCAGTAGAGCCAGGGGAGCCGGAAACACCATATATTTT.

V gene TRBV15 combines with J gene TRBJ2-1, with D possibly being TRBD1 (6 bases). Germline-derived CDR1 and CDR2 are LNHNV and YYDKDF (reference sequence). Trimming left V 3 bases short and J 1 base short, with 7 bases between. The CDR3 is made up of 14 amino acids. The CDR3 DNA reads TGTGCCACCAGCAGGGGACAATCCTACAATGAGCAGTTCTTC. Protein sequence: CATSRGQSYNEQFF.

This chain uses TRBV5-8 with TRBJ1-2; 7 nucleotides line up with TRBD1. CDR1 is SGHTS, CDR2 YDEGEE, per germline. The CDR3 extends over 14 amino acids. The junction had 7 bases not matched to a gene; V was cut back by 0 bases and J by 8 bases. Here the CDR3 reads CASSLVRGRGGYTF. The CDR3 DNA sequence: TGTGCCAGCAGCTTGGTTAGGGGGCGAGGAGGCTACACCTTC.

The chain links TRBV21-1 to TRBJ2-5. TRBV21-1 is a documented pseudogene. This CDR3 has 13 amino acids. The CDR3 DNA reads TGTGCCAGCATCACAGCGGGGCAAGAGACCCAGTACTTC. Its protein product is CASITAGQETQYF.

The CDR3 region has the DNA TGTGCCAGCAGAGGCAGGGCGGACGAGCAGTACTTC. This translates into CASRGRADEQYF. The chain links TRBV2 to TRBJ2-7; D may be TRBD1 (5 bases). V was clipped by 6 bases and J by 5 bases, with 11 bases between them. This CDR3 has 12 amino acids. CDR1 and CDR2 (germline): SNHLY, FYNNEI.

The V and J genes are TRBV7-3 and TRBJ2-1, with TRBD2 matching 8 bases. The CDR3 is 16 residues long. With 5 bases clipped from V and 9 bases from J, the junction kept 15 bases outside the gene matches. Germline-derived CDR1 and CDR2 are SGHTA and FQGTGA. CDR3: CASSRFGSGSRGEQFF. CDR3 sequence (DNA): TGTGCCAGCAGCCGCTTTGGGAGCGGGAGTAGGGGTGAGCAGTTCTTC.

This sequence joins TRBV6-5 and TRBJ2-7; TRBD1 matches 8 bases. The CDR3 has 14 amino acids. Per germline, CDR1 MNHEY and CDR2 SVGAGI. V lost 5 bases, J lost 6 bases, and 9 bases stayed unmatched. This CDR3 reads CASSRPGQASEQYF. The CDR3 coding sequence is TGTGCCAGCAGTCGCCCGGGACAGGCATCCGAGCAGTACTTC.

In this sample, this clone turned up a few times. The chain joins TRBV9 to TRBJ2-2; TRBD1 is a possible D gene (6 bases). Germline V gives CDR1 SGDLS, CDR2 YYNGEE. V gave up 0 bases and J gave up 4 bases, with 10 bases separating them. This CDR3 region has 15 residues. In DNA form, the CDR3 reads TGTGCCAGCAGCGTAGCGGGACAAGCCACCGGGGAGCTGTTTTTT. Its protein product is CASSVAGQATGELFF. The full variable domain, in which reference TRBV9 and TRBJ2-2 provide the parts outside the CDR3, is DSGVTQTPKHLITATGQRVTLRCSPRSGDLSVYWYQQSLDQGLQFLIQYYNGEERAKGNILERFSAQQFPDLHSELNLSSLELGDSALYFCASSVAGQATGELFFGEGSRLTVL.

The J gene is TRBJ2-5, the V gene TRBV5-1; D is possibly TRBD2 (6 bases). The length of the CDR3 is 13 residues. Germline V CDR1 and CDR2: SGHRS, YFSETQ. Between the trimmed V and J ends, which lost 3 bases and 4 bases, there was a span of 10 bases. CDR3 nucleotide sequence: TGCGCCAGCAGCTCCGAACTAGCAGAGACCCAGTACTTC. Protein: CASSSELAETQYF.

The CDR3 nucleotides are TGTGCCAGCAGCCAGGGAGAGACGGGAGAGCGCTACACCTTC. Its translation is CASSQGETGERYTF. This chain connects TRBV4-2 to TRBJ1-2; D call uncertain. Trimming removed 3 bases from V and 9 bases from J, with 17 bases in between. The CDR3 runs to 14 residues. Per the germline V gene, CDR1 is LGHNA and CDR2 is YNFKEQ.

The chain links TRBV19 to TRBJ2-1; D is uncertain. This CDR3 is built from 14 residues. Germline V lookup: CDR1 LNHDA, CDR2 SQIVND (reference sequence). Trimming left V 1 base short and J 7 bases short, with 11 bases between. CDR3 bases: TGTGCCAGTAGTATAGTAGGAATCGGGAATGAGCAGTTCTTC. Encoded protein: CASSIVGIGNEQFF.

This clone was found a few times. The V call is TRBV28, the J call TRBJ1-2; no clear D gene. With 6 bases removed from V and 8 bases from J, the gap between germline ends came to 16 bases. There are 13 residues in the CDR3. Germline CDR1 and CDR2: MDHEN and SYDVKM. CDR3 DNA sequence: TGTGCCAGCAGGCAGGACGCACTCGGAGGCTACACCTTC. Translation: CASRQDALGGYTF.

The chain combines TRBV5-5 with TRBJ1-4, with D perhaps TRBD1 (5 bases). CDR1 is SGHKS and CDR2 is YYEKEE in the germline V gene (reference sequence). This CDR3 contains 12 residues. The V end was cut by 4 bases, the J end by 5 bases, with 6 bases between. The CDR3 DNA reads TGTGCCAGCAGCCGGGACAATGAAAAACTGTTTTTT. Its protein is CASSRDNEKLFF.

The chain uses TRBV6-1 and TRBJ1-5; the D is unclear. CDR1 is MNHNS and CDR2 is SASEGT in the germline V gene. CDR3 length: 13 amino acids. V was trimmed by 7 bases and J by 3 bases, leaving 10 bases between them. The CDR3, as DNA: TGTGCCAGCAAAGACACTTACAATCAGCCCCAGCATTTT. Its translation is CASKDTYNQPQHF.